Below, 26 T cell receptor beta chains from the same sample are listed, as sequenced in a study of response to subunit inactivated influenza vaccine. MiXCR, applied by TCRdb to the RT-PCR reads, yields one record per CDR3 protein. This sample has roughly 700,000 distinct CDR3 sequences, with about 15% found just once. Source: PBMCs from blood, taken less than 15 days before vaccination. Receptors originate from a man aged 50 to 59 who received an inactivated influenza vaccine.

This clonotype was seen a few times. The rearrangement uses TRBV5-1 and TRBJ2-1, with TRBD1 as a possible D gene (6 bases). Trimming took off 4 bases at V and 3 bases at J, with 14 bases between the two ends. Germline-derived CDR1 and CDR2 are SGHRS and YFSETQ. The CDR3 runs to 15 residues. The CDR3 loop reads CASSQTGTHYNEQFF. DNA of the CDR3: TGCGCCAGCAGCCAAACCGGGACACACTACAATGAGCAGTTCTTC.

The genes are TRBV21-1 and TRBJ2-5; whether TRBD1, the table's D call, matches the DNA was not checked. TRBV21-1 is designated a pseudogene. The CDR3 has 11 amino acids. CDR3 nucleotides: TGTGCCAGCAGCAGAACCGGTCACGGGCCCTTC. Translating gives CASSRTGHGPF.

The DNA for the CDR3 is TGTGCCAGCAGAAAAGGGGACACCGGGGAGCTGTTTTTT. Its translation: CASRKGDTGELFF. The rearrangement joins TRBV7-9 to TRBJ2-2; possible D gene TRBD1, 5 bases. Germline lookup yields CDR1 SEHNR and CDR2 FQNEAQ (reference sequence). Trimming removed 6 bases from V and 3 bases from J, with 8 bases in between. The CDR3 has 13 residues.

The chain carries TRBV12-3 or TRBV12-4 and TRBJ1-5, with 7 bases lining up with TRBD1. V shed 5 bases and J 7 bases; nucleotides not matched to a gene: 11. This CDR3 region has 15 residues. CDR3 coding DNA: TGTGCCAGCAGTCTCGCAACAGGGGATGGACAGCCCCAGCATTTT. Its translation: CASSLATGDGQPQHF.

There are a few counts of this clonotype. This chain uses TRBV6-1 with TRBJ2-7; 9 nucleotides line up with TRBD1. From germline, CDR1 is MNHNS and CDR2 SASEGT. CDR3 length: 18 amino acids. V gave up 6 bases and J gave up 0 bases; unmatched junction bases: 15. CDR3 loop: CASSTNLQDRGLSYEQYF. DNA for the CDR3: TGTGCCAGCAGCACTAACCTTCAGGACAGGGGACTCTCCTACGAGCAGTACTTC.

In its sample, this clonotype was seen a few times. The rearrangement links TRBV5-1 to TRBJ2-5; either TRBD1 or TRBD2 may fit D (5 bases each). CDR3 length: 14 amino acids. Per the germline V gene, CDR1 is SGHRS and CDR2 is YFSETQ. V was clipped by 4 bases and J by 3 bases, with 13 bases between them. DNA for the CDR3: TGCGCCAGCAGCGTCGGGGACGGAAAAGAGACCCAGTACTTC. Its translation is CASSVGDGKETQYF. The complete variable domain, with remaining parts taken from reference TRBV5-1 and TRBJ2-5, reads KAGVTQTPRYLIKTRGQQVTLSCSPISGHRSVSWYQQTPGQGLQFLFEYFSETQRNKGNFPGRFSGRQFSNSRSEMNVSTLELGDSALYLCASSVGDGKETQYFGPGTRLLVL.

This chain joins TRBV20-1 and TRBJ2-3; D gene unclear. CDR3 length: 17 amino acids. V lost 5 bases and J 2 bases, leaving 23 bases between the germline ends. Germline assignment: CDR1 DFQATT and CDR2 SNEGSKA (reference sequence). The CDR3 here is CSAETPWGSSPTDTQYF. The CDR3 DNA reads TGCAGTGCTGAAACTCCTTGGGGTTCGTCCCCCACAGATACGCAGTATTTT.

The chain links TRBV6-1 to TRBJ2-3, with D hard to call. V gave up 2 bases and J gave up 2 bases, with 11 bases separating them. The germline gives CDR1 MNHNS, CDR2 SASEGT. The CDR3 has 15 amino acids. CDR3 sequence (DNA): TGTGCCAGCAGTGAAAGAGACTTGTACACAGATACGCAGTATTTT. The encoded protein is CASSERDLYTDTQYF.

This clonotype occurred many times. V usage is TRBV27 and J usage is TRBJ2-3, with 8 positions matching TRBD2. The CDR3 extends over 13 amino acids. Per germline, CDR1 MNHEY and CDR2 SMNVEV (reference sequence). J gave up 5 bases and V 10 bases, and 8 bases lay outside the gene matches. The CDR3 spells CATRLAGGDTQYF. In DNA form, the CDR3 reads TGTGCCACCCGTCTAGCGGGCGGAGATACGCAGTATTTT.

A few counts support this clonotype. The V gene is TRBV20-1, the J gene TRBJ2-5; 7 bases are a match to TRBD1. V lost 3 bases, J lost 4 bases, and 5 bases stayed unmatched. Germline lookup yields CDR1 DFQATT and CDR2 SNEGSKA (reference sequence). The CDR3 runs 13 residues. The CDR3 is CSAREQGRETQYF. As DNA, the CDR3 is TGCAGTGCTAGGGAACAGGGGCGAGAGACCCAGTACTTC.

V gene TRBV10-1 combines with J gene TRBJ1-5; tentatively, D is TRBD1 (6 bases). V lost 6 bases to trimming and J lost 6 bases, with 9 bases between them. The CDR3 contains 12 residues. Germline CDR1 reads WNHNN; CDR2 reads SYGVQD (reference sequence). As DNA, the CDR3 is TGCGCCAGCAGCTCAGGGGCTCAGCCCCAGCATTTT. As protein: CASSSGAQPQHF.

The rearrangement uses TRBV5-5 and TRBJ1-1; TRBD1 is a possible D gene (5 bases). V was clipped by 1 base and J by 1 base, with 14 bases between them. The germline V gene encodes CDR1 SGHKS and CDR2 YYEKEE (reference sequence). CDR3 size: 16 residues. CDR3 in DNA: TGTGCCAGCAGCTTGTTGGGACGCCTTGAGAACACTGAAGCTTTCTTT. Residues: CASSLLGRLENTEAFF.

The chain employs TRBV20-1 and TRBJ1-1, with 7 bases fitting TRBD1. In germline, CDR1 is DFQATT, CDR2 SNEGSKA (reference sequence). There are 13 residues in the CDR3. V dropped 2 bases and J dropped 6; count of bases not matched to a gene: 6. For the CDR3, the DNA is TGCAGTGCTAGAAAGGGGGCCAGGGCTGAAGCTTTCTTT. Translating gives CSARKGARAEAFF.

The chain has TRBV20-1 and TRBJ2-7; D might be TRBD1 or TRBD2, each matching 6 bases. The CDR3 has 15 residues. V was trimmed by 5 bases and J by 5 bases, leaving 22 bases between them. Germline values: CDR1 DFQATT, CDR2 SNEGSKA (reference sequence). The CDR3 loop reads CSASAPGAAGNEQYF. CDR3 sequence (DNA): TGCAGTGCTTCCGCCCCGGGGGCGGCCGGCAACGAGCAGTACTTC.

This clonotype occurred a few times. The chain joins TRBV29-1 to TRBJ2-6; tentatively, D is TRBD2 (6 bases). V lost 1 base to trimming and J lost 3 bases, with 10 bases between them. The CDR3 is made up of 15 amino acids. Germline loops: CDR1 SQVTM, CDR2 ANQGSEA. The CDR3 sequence: CSVEVGGYGANVLTF. CDR3 nucleotide sequence: TGCAGCGTTGAAGTTGGGGGGTATGGGGCCAACGTCCTGACTTTC.

This clonotype was seen only a few times. The J gene is TRBJ2-5, the V gene TRBV5-1; D not certain. This CDR3 spans 14 amino acids. V lost 4 bases to trimming and J lost 2 bases, with 12 bases between them. The V gene's germline CDR1 is SGHRS and CDR2 YFSETQ. The CDR3 reads CASSAKTPQETQYF. CDR3 sequence (DNA): TGCGCCAGCAGCGCCAAGACACCTCAAGAGACCCAGTACTTC.

This clonotype has more than one count but fewer than ten. This CDR3 reads CSAATGGAYGYTF. The CDR3, as DNA: TGCAGTGCGGCCACAGGGGGCGCTTATGGCTACACCTTC. The V and J genes are TRBV20-1 and TRBJ1-2, with 9 bases that match TRBD1. Per the germline V gene, CDR1 is DFQATT and CDR2 is SNEGSKA (reference sequence). The CDR3 extends over 13 amino acids. V dropped 6 bases and J dropped 5; count of bases not matched to a gene: 7.

V is TRBV7-9 and J is TRBJ1-6; D call uncertain. From germline, CDR1 is SEHNR and CDR2 FQNEAQ (reference sequence). Trimming stripped 5 bases from V and 8 bases from J, with 7 bases between. The CDR3 loop spans 12 amino acids. The CDR3 bases are TGTGCCAGCAGCCAGTCTTATTCACCCCTCCACTTT. Residues: CASSQSYSPLHF.

This clonotype was counted only a few times. V is TRBV5-1 and J is TRBJ2-7, with D possibly being TRBD1 (6 bases). Germline V lookup: CDR1 SGHRS, CDR2 YFSETQ. The CDR3 has 16 residues. V lost 3 bases, J lost 0 bases, and 16 bases lay in between. The DNA for the CDR3 is TGCGCCAGCAGCTCCTCCTTAAGACAGGCCTCCTACGAGCAGTACTTC. Its translation is CASSSSLRQASYEQYF.

This clonotype has a count of ten or more. The chain carries TRBV12-3 or TRBV12-4 and TRBJ1-3, with D hard to call. V shed 6 bases and J shed 0 bases, with 12 bases lying between them. This CDR3 region has 15 residues. CDR3 DNA: TGTGCCAGCAGCTCGGACCGGTACTCTGGAAACACCATATATTTT. It yields the protein CASSSDRYSGNTIYF.

The chain couples TRBV4-3 to TRBJ1-1, with TRBD1 matching 7 bases. The CDR3 spans 17 residues. In germline, CDR1 is LGHNA, CDR2 YSLEER. The ends lost 0 bases at V and 0 bases at J; junction bases unmatched: 7. The DNA for the CDR3 is TGCGCCAGCAGCCAAGATGGGGACAGACACATGAACACTGAAGCTTTCTTT. Translation: CASSQDGDRHMNTEAFF.

This rearrangement joins TRBV4-2 to TRBJ1-1; possibly TRBD1 for D (5 bases). Germline V lookup: CDR1 LGHNA, CDR2 YNFKEQ. The ends were cut back, 0 bases at V and 3 bases at J, with 14 bases in the middle. The CDR3 is 16 residues long. This CDR3 reads CASSQESGGWDTEAFF. CDR3 DNA: TGTGCCAGCAGCCAAGAGTCGGGGGGTTGGGACACTGAAGCTTTCTTT.

This clonotype was picked up a small number of times. This chain joins TRBV28 and TRBJ2-6; D gene unclear. CDR3 length: 16 amino acids. Per the germline V gene, CDR1 is MDHEN and CDR2 is SYDVKM. The germline V and J ends were trimmed by 3 bases and 1 base, with 10 bases remaining between them. The CDR3 DNA sequence: TGTGCCAGCAGTTTTAACGCAGATTCTGGGGCCAACGTCCTGACTTTC. As protein: CASSFNADSGANVLTF. The variable domain in full, with the rest retrieved from reference TRBV28 and TRBJ2-6, is DVKVTQSSRYLVKRTGEKVFLECVQDMDHENMFWYRQDPGLGLRLIYFSYDVKMKEKGDIPEGYSVSREKKERFSLILESASTNQTSMYLCASSFNADSGANVLTFGAGSRLTVL.

This clonotype was detected only a few times. This rearrangement joins TRBV20-1 to TRBJ2-4; the D is unclear. Germline V lookup: CDR1 DFQATT, CDR2 SNEGSKA (reference sequence). The CDR3 is made up of 17 amino acids. V was cut by 0 bases and J by 3 bases, with 18 bases left in between. The CDR3 spells CSARDQSSRLGKNIQYF. CDR3 bases: TGCAGTGCTAGAGATCAATCGTCCCGTTTGGGCAAAAACATTCAGTACTTC.

There are a few counts of this clonotype. This chain uses TRBV20-1 with TRBJ2-2; 10 nucleotides align to TRBD2. Germline values: CDR1 DFQATT, CDR2 SNEGSKA (reference sequence). Trimming at V came to 1 base and at J to 0 bases, leaving 5 bases not matched to a gene. CDR3 length equals 17 residues. CDR3 sequence: CSARVVTSGANTGELFF. CDR3 nucleotide sequence: TGCAGTGCTAGAGTAGTAACTAGCGGGGCGAACACCGGGGAGCTGTTTTTT.

This chain's CDR3 is CATSRQGSSYEQYF. In nucleotides, the CDR3 is TGTGCCACCAGCAGACAGGGGAGCTCCTACGAGCAGTACTTC. This chain uses TRBV15 with TRBJ2-7, with a weak D call TRBD1 (6 bases). Germline CDR1 and CDR2: LNHNV and YYDKDF (reference sequence). V was shortened by 2 bases and J by 0 bases, with 8 bases between the two germline ends. This CDR3 region has 14 residues.